A single sample is the source of the 30 T cell receptor beta chains below, sequenced in a study of preoperative IRX-2 immunotherapy in early breast cancer. Treatment denoted: preoperative locoregional IRX-2 cytokine immunotherapy. This table comes from immunoSEQ multiplex PCR, and its TCRdb copy is limited to in-frame clones, with some not included. The sample shows under 6,000 clones, around 73% of them seen only once. Sequenced material: tumor tissue, taken before IRX-2 immunotherapy. The receptors originated from a human donor with breast cancer.

The chain recombines TRBV6-4 with TRBJ1-2; D gene unclear. CDR1 is MRHNA and CDR2 is SNTAGT in the germline V gene. The CDR3 spans 11 residues. V was shortened by 11 bases and J by 4 bases, with 11 bases between the two germline ends. The CDR3 nucleotides are TGTGCCCGTCCCATGGGCTATGGCTACACCTTC. Translating it yields CARPMGYGYTF.

The chain joins TRBV6-8 to TRBJ1-1, with 11 nucleotides matching TRBD1. Germline CDR1 MNHGY, CDR2 SAAAGT. This CDR3 has 14 amino acids. J lost 5 bases, V lost 6 bases, and 5 bases had no gene match. CDR3 sequence reads: CASRLDRGPTEAFF. The CDR3 bases are TGTGCCAGCAGATTGGACAGGGGGCCAACTGAAGCTTTCTTT.

This rearrangement joins TRBV6-8 to TRBJ2-6; D gene ambiguous. The CDR3 covers 16 residues. The germline V gene encodes CDR1 MNHGY and CDR2 SAAAGT. The ends were cut back, 0 bases at V and 0 bases at J, with 6 bases in the middle. CDR3 coding DNA: TGTGCCAGCAGTTACTCAGGATCCTCTGGGGCCAACGTCCTGACTTTC. Its protein product is CASSYSGSSGANVLTF.

This chain connects TRBV6-8 to TRBJ2-1; the D gene is possibly TRBD1 (6 bases). The V gene's germline CDR1 is MNHGY and CDR2 SAAAGT. The germline V and J ends were trimmed by 10 bases and 8 bases, with 18 bases remaining between them. The CDR3 sequence is 13 residues long. For the CDR3, the DNA is TGTGCCACCGAGACAGGCTATGACGATGAGCAGTTCTTC. As protein: CATETGYDDEQFF.

The rearrangement uses TRBV6-8 and TRBJ1-2, with a weak D call TRBD1 (6 bases). This CDR3 region has 19 residues. Germline lookup yields CDR1 MNHGY and CDR2 SAAAGT. V was shortened by 7 bases and J by 8 bases, with 35 bases between the two germline ends. The CDR3 loop reads CASTQGGNSMPANLIGYTF. For the CDR3, the DNA is TGTGCCAGCACTCAAGGGGGAAACAGCATGCCTGCGAATTTAATCGGCTACACCTTC.

As for this clone: A junction end diverges from the germline sequence, so it may reflect a read error. As DNA, the CDR3 is TGTGCCACCAGTGATACGAAGGGAGCCGGGGAGCTGTTTTTT. It yields the protein CATSDTKGAGELFF. The chain couples TRBV27 to TRBJ2-2, with a possible D match to TRBD2 (5 bases). The CDR3 runs 14 residues. The germline gives CDR1 MNHEY, CDR2 SMNVEV (reference sequence).

The V gene is TRBV18, the J gene TRBJ2-3, with D unclear. The germline V gene encodes CDR1 KGHSH and CDR2 LQKENI. The CDR3 length is 16 residues. With 2 bases removed from V and 3 bases from J, the gap between germline ends came to 15 bases. CDR3 sequence reads: CASSPTRQANTDTQYF. The DNA for the CDR3 is TGTGCCAGCTCACCAACTCGCCAGGCGAATACAGATACGCAGTATTTT. The whole variable domain, remainder taken from reference TRBV18 and TRBJ2-3, is NAGVMQNPRHLVRRRGQEARLRCSPMKGHSHVYWYRQLPEEGLKFMVYLQKENIIDESGMPKERFSAEFPKEGPSILRIQQVVRGDSAAYFCASSPTRQANTDTQYFGPGTRLTVL.

Only one count was recorded for this clone. The genes are TRBV7-1 and TRBJ2-7; D is unresolved. TRBV7-1 is reported as an ORF; its role is uncertain. The V end lost 4 bases, the J end lost 6 bases, and 13 bases lay between the germline ends. There are 13 residues in the CDR3. The CDR3 protein is CASSLSFGVEQYF. Written as DNA, the CDR3 is TGTGCCAGCAGCTTAAGTTTTGGGGTCGAGCAGTACTTC.

The chain carries TRBV5-1 and TRBJ1-4, with 8 bases aligning to TRBD1. V dropped 5 bases and J dropped 5; count of bases not matched to a gene: 8. CDR3 length: 15 amino acids. Germline V gene sequence: CDR1 SGHRS, CDR2 YFSETQ. The CDR3 reads CASSMGTGQNEKLFF. CDR3 coding DNA: TGCGCCAGCAGTATGGGGACAGGTCAAAATGAAAAACTGTTTTTT.

This clone was seen just once. V and J are TRBV11-3 and TRBJ2-3; no clear D gene. There are 14 residues in the CDR3. Trimming pared 5 bases from V and 2 bases from J, leaving 11 bases between. Germline V lookup: CDR1 SGHNT, CDR2 YENEEA. The CDR3 region is CASSRVGITDTQYF. The DNA for the CDR3 is TGTGCCAGCAGCAGAGTGGGAATCACAGATACGCAGTATTTT.

V is TRBV30 and J is TRBJ2-6, with D perhaps TRBD1 (6 bases). The V gene lost 4 bases and the J gene lost 0 bases, with 19 bases spanning the gap. The CDR3 sequence is 18 residues long. The germline V gene encodes CDR1 GTSNPN and CDR2 SVGIG (reference sequence). In nucleotides, the CDR3 is TGTGCCTGGATGCAGGGGCGACCTCGATCCTCTGGGGCCAACGTCCTGACTTTC. Translated: CAWMQGRPRSSGANVLTF.

The chain links TRBV6-1 to TRBJ2-7; D uncertain. The CDR3 totals 14 residues. Germline V gives CDR1 MNHNS, CDR2 SASEGT. Trimming took off 1 base at V and 0 bases at J, with 7 bases between the two ends. The chain's CDR3 is CASSEGYNSYEQYF. The CDR3, as DNA: TGTGCCAGCAGTGAAGGGTACAACTCCTACGAGCAGTACTTC.

The V and J genes are TRBV14 and TRBJ2-1; D is perhaps TRBD2 (6 bases). The germline V gene encodes CDR1 SGHDN and CDR2 FVKESK. Deletions cut 0 bases from V and 0 bases from J, with 9 bases between. This CDR3 comprises 16 residues. CDR3 region: CASSQDPGDSYNEQFF. The CDR3 bases are TGTGCCAGCAGCCAAGATCCGGGGGACTCCTACAATGAGCAGTTCTTC.

This clone occurred a few times. The DNA for the CDR3 is TGTGCCATCAGGAAGGGACAGGGAACACAAGAGCAGTACTTC. Translated: CAIRKGQGTQEQYF. The V gene is TRBV6-8, the J gene TRBJ2-7; 9 nucleotides agree with TRBD1. The CDR3 loop spans 14 amino acids. Losses at the gene ends were 10 bases for V and 7 bases for J; bases not matched to a gene: 14. Germline loops: CDR1 MNHGY, CDR2 SAAAGT.

The rearrangement joins TRBV7-6 to TRBJ2-2; 10 bases fit TRBD1. From germline, CDR1 is SGHVS and CDR2 FNYEAQ. This CDR3 region has 15 residues. Trimming cost V 4 bases and J 8 bases; bases outside gene matches: 7. CDR3 DNA: TGTGCCAGCAGCTCAAGACAGGGGGCGCGAGGGGAGCTGTTTTTT. Amino acids: CASSSRQGARGELFF. Using reference TRBV7-6 and TRBJ2-2 for the parts outside the CDR3, the full variable domain is GAGVSQSPRYKVTKRGQDVALRCDPISGHVSLYWYRQALGQGPEFLTYFNYEAQQDKSGLPNDRFSAERPEGSISTLTIQRTEQRDSAMYRCASSSRQGARGELFFGEGSRLTVL.

This clone counts as medium-sized. The rearrangement links TRBV6-8 to TRBJ2-5; possibly TRBD1 for D (6 bases). From germline, CDR1 is MNHGY and CDR2 SAAAGT. The CDR3 length is 14 residues. V was clipped by 5 bases and J by 4 bases, with 14 bases between them. CDR3 loop: CASSDTGSGETQYF. The CDR3 DNA sequence: TGTGCCAGCAGTGACACAGGGTCGGGAGAGACCCAGTACTTC.

The genes are TRBV6-7 and TRBJ1-3; 9 bases match TRBD1. TRBV6-7 is given ORF status, its function remaining uncertain. Losses at the gene ends were 8 bases for V and 4 bases for J; bases not matched to a gene: 24. CDR3 length: 20 amino acids. The CDR3, as DNA: TGTGCCAGCCCCCCCAGTTCGGACAGGGGCCCAGACCCGAAGGGAAACACCATATATTTT. Its translation: CASPPSSDRGPDPKGNTIYF.

In this sample, this clone turned up a few times. This chain connects TRBV29-1 to TRBJ2-7; possible D gene TRBD1, 6 bases. V lost 6 bases and J lost 4, with 13 bases in between. The CDR3 sequence is 12 residues long. Germline V gene lookup returns CDR1 SQVTM and CDR2 ANQGSEA. The CDR3 DNA reads TGCAGCGTCGATCTTACAGGGTACGAGCAGTACTTC. Its protein is CSVDLTGYEQYF.

The chain recombines TRBV15 with TRBJ2-5, with 8 bases fitting TRBD2. Per germline, CDR1 LNHNV and CDR2 YYDKDF (reference sequence). This CDR3 is built from 15 residues. The V and J ends lost 4 bases and 2 bases, in that order; junction bases with no gene match: 6. The CDR3 sequence is CATSIISGNQETQYF. The CDR3 DNA reads TGTGCCACCAGCATTATTAGCGGGAATCAAGAGACCCAGTACTTC.

The genes are TRBV29-1 and TRBJ2-5; 10 positions agree with TRBD2. The germline V gene has CDR1 SQVTM and CDR2 ANQGSEA. This CDR3 region has 12 residues. V shed 6 bases, J shed 11 bases, and the junction held 9 bases outside the gene matches. CDR3 nucleotide sequence: TGCAGCGTACCGGGACTAGCGAATTGGCAGTACTTC. Translation: CSVPGLANWQYF.

The chain employs TRBV19 and TRBJ2-3, with TRBD2 matching 11 bases. With 10 bases clipped from V and 2 bases from J, the junction kept 5 bases outside the gene matches. The germline V gene has CDR1 LNHDA and CDR2 SQIVND (reference sequence). This CDR3 has 14 residues. CDR3 nucleotide sequence: TGTGCCACTCGACTAGCGGGGCACACAGATACGCAGTATTTT. This encodes CATRLAGHTDTQYF.

This sequence joins TRBV19 and TRBJ2-3; a weak D match, TRBD1 (6 bases). The ends were cut back, 6 bases at V and 2 bases at J, with 15 bases in the middle. The V gene's germline CDR1 is LNHDA and CDR2 SQIVND (reference sequence). The CDR3 sequence is 15 residues long. The CDR3 DNA reads as TGTGCCAGTAGCAACCCCGGGACAATCACAGATACGCAGTATTTT. Protein: CASSNPGTITDTQYF.

V and J are TRBV6-8 and TRBJ2-1; D is undetermined. Germline loops: CDR1 MNHGY, CDR2 SAAAGT. V shed 4 bases and J shed 6 bases, with 16 bases lying between them. There are 15 residues in the CDR3. CDR3 DNA: TGTGCCAGCAGTTCCCCCTCAGCGTTTGGCAATGAGCAGTTCTTC. As protein: CASSSPSAFGNEQFF.

This clone has more than one count but fewer than ten. The J gene is TRBJ1-2, the V gene TRBV25-1; D might be TRBD1 (6 bases). This CDR3 spans 14 amino acids. Trimming stripped 3 bases from V and 4 bases from J, with 12 bases between. The germline CDR1 and CDR2 sequences are MGHDK and SYGVNS. CDR3 nucleotide sequence: TGTGCCAGCAGTGACACTACAGGGTTCTATGGCTACACCTTC. It is translated as CASSDTTGFYGYTF.

This clone is categorized as large. This chain links TRBV6-8 with TRBJ2-7; 8 bases line up with TRBD1. V lost 6 bases, J lost 1 base, and 14 bases stayed unmatched. CDR1 and CDR2 from the germline V gene are MNHGY and SAAAGT. This CDR3 region has 17 residues. The CDR3 DNA reads as TGTGCCAGCAGAAGAATGAATTCCGGGACAGGATCCTACGAGCAGTACTTC. This translates into CASRRMNSGTGSYEQYF.

The V and J genes are TRBV19 and TRBJ1-1; no definite D call. The germline gives CDR1 LNHDA, CDR2 SQIVND (reference sequence). Trimming took off 5 bases at V and 0 bases at J, with 13 bases between the two ends. The CDR3 spans 15 residues. The CDR3 here is CASSYTLQLNTEAFF. The CDR3 nucleotides read TGTGCCAGTAGTTACACCCTTCAGTTGAACACTGAAGCTTTCTTT.

This chain uses TRBV6-1 with TRBJ2-1; D unclear. This CDR3 spans 17 amino acids. Germline V gene lookup returns CDR1 MNHNS and CDR2 SASEGT. The V end lost 0 bases, the J end lost 0 bases, and 12 bases lay between the germline ends. In nucleotides, the CDR3 is TGTGCCAGCAGTGAAGCTAACGGCGCCAGCTCCTACAATGAGCAGTTCTTC. Protein sequence: CASSEANGASSYNEQFF.

In this sample, this clone turned up a few times. The chain is built from TRBV6-8 and TRBJ2-1, with TRBD1 matching 9 bases. Germline CDR1 is MNHGY and CDR2 is SAAAGT. This CDR3 region has 16 residues. With 6 bases clipped from V and 7 bases from J, the junction kept 13 bases outside the gene matches. The CDR3, as DNA: TGTGCCAGCAGGCAAGGGCCCGGGACAGGGAGGAATGAGCAGTTCTTC. Translated: CASRQGPGTGRNEQFF.

The V and J genes are TRBV6-8 and TRBJ1-2; the D gene is possibly TRBD1 (5 bases). Germline CDR1 and CDR2: MNHGY and SAAAGT. The germline V and J ends were trimmed by 5 bases and 7 bases, with 17 bases remaining between them. The CDR3 totals 14 residues. CDR3: CASSLSTAYSGYTF. DNA of the CDR3: TGTGCCAGCAGTCTGTCGACAGCTTACTCTGGCTACACCTTC.

This chain links TRBV28 with TRBJ2-7; TRBD1 or TRBD2 may be the D gene (5 bases each). Deletions cut 5 bases from V and 2 bases from J, with 13 bases between. Germline V gives CDR1 MDHEN, CDR2 SYDVKM. CDR3 length: 14 amino acids. CDR3 region: CASSLQGPTYEQYF. The CDR3 DNA reads TGTGCCAGCAGTCTCCAGGGACCCACCTACGAGCAGTACTTC. Full variable domain (rest looked up from reference TRBV28 and TRBJ2-7): DVKVTQSSRYLVKRTGEKVFLECVQDMDHENMFWYRQDPGLGLRLIYFSYDVKMKEKGDIPEGYSVSREKKERFSLILESASTNQTSMYLCASSLQGPTYEQYFGPGTRLTVT.